The sequence of this T cell receptor (beta chain) was determined in a study of PD-1 blockade in classical Hodgkin lymphoma. Measured with immunoSEQ multiplex PCR; TCRdb has only the in-frame clones, and not every one. The sample has 3,000 or so clones, about four fifths seen once. As for time point: cycle 4 day 1 (C4D1), after 5 to 7 weeks of nivolumab. Relapse after autologous stem cell transplantation occurred in every patient, and brentuximab vedotin exposure varied. Thawed PBMCs were the source of CD8+ T cells, obtained through magnetic negative selection. Germline lookup yields CDR1 SGHDN and CDR2 FVKESK. V dropped 0 bases and J dropped 1; count of bases not matched to a gene: 9. The CDR3 runs 18 residues.

The chain has TRBV14 and TRBJ1-5; 7 nucleotides line up with TRBD1. Sequencing was performed on CD8+ T cells from blood, taken before the fourth cycle of nivolumab. The sequence came from a human donor with classical Hodgkin lymphoma. The CDR3 reads CASSQEGGGQRSNQPQHF. The CDR3 DNA reads as TGTGCCAGCAGCCAAGAGGGGGGGGGACAGAGGAGCAATCAGCCCCAGCATTTT.